The 5 T cell receptor beta chains reported below all come from one sample, sequenced in a study of Ad26.COV2.S vaccination and SARS-CoV-2 variants. Treatment of the sample: 19 received Ad26.COV2.S at low or high dose, single or two shots; 5 received placebo; per-sample allocation not given. Specimen acquisition occurred on day 63 following the initial vaccine or placebo injection. Profiling relied on immunoSEQ multiplex PCR, and the TCRdb table lists in-frame clones only, not all of them. The table lists 200,000 to 250,000 clones, roughly 88% of them singletons. The material was peripheral blood, obtained in a trial of Ad26.COV2.S vaccine versus placebo. These receptor sequences come from a person between 18 and 59 years old who received the Ad26.COV2.S COVID-19 vaccine or a placebo.

The chain couples TRBV28 to TRBJ2-7, with D maybe TRBD2 (5 bases). V was cut by 3 bases and J by 3 bases, with 6 bases left in between. CDR3 length: 12 residues. Germline CDR1 reads MDHEN; CDR2 reads SYDVKM. The CDR3 sequence is CASSFRGYEQYF. The CDR3 region has the DNA TGTGCCAGCAGTTTCCGGGGCTACGAGCAGTACTTC. The whole variable domain, filled in from reference TRBV28 and TRBJ2-7, reads DVKVTQSSRYLVKRTGEKVFLECVQDMDHENMFWYRQDPGLGLRLIYFSYDVKMKEKGDIPEGYSVSREKKERFSLILESASTNQTSMYLCASSFRGYEQYFGPGTRLTVT.

The chain uses TRBV5-4 and TRBJ2-5, with D perhaps TRBD1 or TRBD2 (5 bases each). Germline CDR1 is SGHNT and CDR2 is YYREEE (reference sequence). The CDR3 runs to 13 residues. Trimming took 1 base from V and 7 from J, leaving 11 bases between them. This CDR3 is CASSLRDAGTQYF. In nucleotides, the CDR3 is TGTGCCAGCAGCTTGAGGGACGCAGGGACCCAGTACTTC.

The CDR3 protein is CASSLEGGTYNEQFF. In nucleotides, the CDR3 is TGCGCCAGCAGCTTAGAGGGCGGGACCTACAATGAGCAGTTCTTC. This rearrangement joins TRBV5-1 to TRBJ2-1, with D perhaps matching TRBD2 (6 bases). CDR3 length equals 15 residues. V was cut by 2 bases and J by 2 bases, with 11 bases left in between. Germline CDR1 and CDR2: SGHRS and YFSETQ.

In this sample, this clone turned up once. The chain is built from TRBV5-6 and TRBJ1-5; 10 bases match TRBD1. V gave up 1 base and J gave up 8 bases; unmatched junction bases: 12. This CDR3 has 17 residues. The V gene's germline CDR1 is SGHDT and CDR2 YYEEEE. The CDR3 protein is CASSLRVGQGITEPQHF. CDR3 bases: TGTGCCAGCAGCTTGAGGGTGGGACAGGGGATAACGGAGCCCCAGCATTTT. Using reference TRBV5-6 and TRBJ1-5 for the parts outside the CDR3, the full variable domain is DAGVTQSPTHLIKTRGQQVTLRCSPKSGHDTVSWYQQALGQGPQFIFQYYEEEERQRGNFPDRFSGHQFPNYSSELNVNALLLGDSALYLCASSLRVGQGITEPQHFGDGTRLSIL.

The rearrangement joins TRBV6-5 to TRBJ1-6; 7 bases line up with TRBD1. Unmatched junction bases numbered 7, after V lost 7 bases and J lost 4 bases. The length of the CDR3 is 15 residues. Looked up from germline, CDR1 is MNHEY and CDR2 is SVGAGI. The CDR3 sequence is CASNPPGQYNSPLHF. The CDR3 region has the DNA TGTGCCAGCAACCCTCCGGGACAGTATAATTCACCCCTCCACTTT.